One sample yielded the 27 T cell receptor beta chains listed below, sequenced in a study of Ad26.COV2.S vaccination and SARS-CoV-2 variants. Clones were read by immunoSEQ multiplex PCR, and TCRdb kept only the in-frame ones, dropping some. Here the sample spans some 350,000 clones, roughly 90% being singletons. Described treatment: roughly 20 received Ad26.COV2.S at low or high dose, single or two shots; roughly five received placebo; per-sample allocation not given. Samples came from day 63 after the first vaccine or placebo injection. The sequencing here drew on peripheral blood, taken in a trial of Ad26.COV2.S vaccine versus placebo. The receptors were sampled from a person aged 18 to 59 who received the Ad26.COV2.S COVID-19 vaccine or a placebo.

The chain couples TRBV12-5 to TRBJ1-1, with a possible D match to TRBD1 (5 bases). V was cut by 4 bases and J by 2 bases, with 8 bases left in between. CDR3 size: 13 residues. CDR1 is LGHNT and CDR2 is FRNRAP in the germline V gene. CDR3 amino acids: CASGSGHNTEAFF. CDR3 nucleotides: TGTGCTAGTGGTTCAGGGCACAACACTGAAGCTTTCTTT.

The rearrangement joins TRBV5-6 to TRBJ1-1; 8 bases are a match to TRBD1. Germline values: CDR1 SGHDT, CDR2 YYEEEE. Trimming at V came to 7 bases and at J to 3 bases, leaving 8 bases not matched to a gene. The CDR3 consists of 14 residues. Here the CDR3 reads CASRRQGKDTEAFF. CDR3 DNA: TGTGCCAGCCGCCGACAGGGGAAGGACACTGAAGCTTTCTTT.

In nucleotides, the CDR3 is TGTGCCAGCAGCCAACAGGCGGACAGTTATGGCTACACCTTC. Translation gives CASSQQADSYGYTF. This chain joins TRBV3-1 (or the pseudogene TRBV3-2) and TRBJ1-2; TRBD1 might be the D (6 bases). From germline, CDR1 is LGHDT and CDR2 YNNKEL (reference sequence). This CDR3 region has 14 residues. The V gene lost 2 bases and the J gene lost 5 bases, with 12 bases spanning the gap.

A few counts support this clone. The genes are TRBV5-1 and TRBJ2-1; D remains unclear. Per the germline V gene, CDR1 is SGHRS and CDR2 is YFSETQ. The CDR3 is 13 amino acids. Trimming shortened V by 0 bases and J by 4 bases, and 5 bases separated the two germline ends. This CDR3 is CASSLGAYNEQFF. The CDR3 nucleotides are TGCGCCAGCAGCTTGGGGGCTTACAATGAGCAGTTCTTC.

Here the CDR3 reads CASGQGSQPQHF. The CDR3 DNA follows: TGTGCCAGTGGACAGGGCAGCCAGCCCCAGCATTTT. The genes are TRBV6-5 and TRBJ1-5; 8 bases line up with TRBD1. V gave up 9 bases and J gave up 7 bases; unmatched junction bases: 5. The CDR3 totals 12 residues. Germline V gene data show CDR1 as MNHEY and CDR2 as SVGAGI.

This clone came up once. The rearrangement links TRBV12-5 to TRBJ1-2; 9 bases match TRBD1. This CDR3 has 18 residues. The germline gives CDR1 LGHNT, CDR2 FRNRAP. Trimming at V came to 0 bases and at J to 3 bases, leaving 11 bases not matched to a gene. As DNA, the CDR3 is TGTGCTAGTGGTTTGGTACCCTTCCAGGGGACAGGGCACTATGGCTACACCTTC. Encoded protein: CASGLVPFQGTGHYGYTF.

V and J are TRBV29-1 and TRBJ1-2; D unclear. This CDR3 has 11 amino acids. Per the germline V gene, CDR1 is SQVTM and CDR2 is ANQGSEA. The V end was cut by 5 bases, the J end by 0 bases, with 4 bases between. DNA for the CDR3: TGCAGCGTTTATACTAACTATGGCTACACCTTC. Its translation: CSVYTNYGYTF. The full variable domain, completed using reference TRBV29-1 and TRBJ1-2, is SAVISQKPSRDICQRGTSLTIQCQVDSQVTMMFWYRQQPGQSLTLIATANQGSEATYESGFVIDKFPISRPNLTFSTLTVSNMSPEDSSIYLCSVYTNYGYTFGSGTRLTVV.

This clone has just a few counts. This CDR3 is CASSSPGELFF. The CDR3 DNA is TGTGCCAGCAGCTCCCCCGGGGAGCTGTTTTTT. The rearrangement links TRBV7-2 to TRBJ2-2; D not resolved. V lost 4 bases to trimming and J lost 6 bases, with 3 bases between them. This CDR3 region has 11 residues. Per germline, CDR1 SGHTA and CDR2 FQGNSA.

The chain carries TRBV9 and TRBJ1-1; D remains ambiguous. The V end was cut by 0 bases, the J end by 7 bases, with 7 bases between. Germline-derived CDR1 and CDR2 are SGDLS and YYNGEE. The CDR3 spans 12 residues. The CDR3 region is CASSVAAGEAFF. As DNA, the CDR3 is TGTGCCAGCAGCGTAGCGGCAGGTGAAGCTTTCTTT.

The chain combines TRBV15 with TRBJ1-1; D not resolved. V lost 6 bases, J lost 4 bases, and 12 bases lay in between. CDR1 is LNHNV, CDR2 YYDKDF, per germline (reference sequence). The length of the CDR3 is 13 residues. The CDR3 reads CATSIGIRTEAFF. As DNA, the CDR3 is TGTGCCACCAGTATTGGAATTCGCACTGAAGCTTTCTTT. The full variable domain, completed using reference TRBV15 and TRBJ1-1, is DAMVIQNPRYQVTQFGKPVTLSCSQTLNHNVMYWYQQKSSQAPKLLFHYYDKDFNNEADTPDNFQSRRPNTSFCFLDIRSPGLGDTAMYLCATSIGIRTEAFFGQGTRLTVV.

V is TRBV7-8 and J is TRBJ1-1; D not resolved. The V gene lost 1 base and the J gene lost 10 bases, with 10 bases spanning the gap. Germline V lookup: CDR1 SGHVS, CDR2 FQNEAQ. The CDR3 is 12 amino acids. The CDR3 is CASSLVEVGAFF. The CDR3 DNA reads TGTGCCAGCAGCTTAGTAGAGGTTGGAGCTTTCTTT.

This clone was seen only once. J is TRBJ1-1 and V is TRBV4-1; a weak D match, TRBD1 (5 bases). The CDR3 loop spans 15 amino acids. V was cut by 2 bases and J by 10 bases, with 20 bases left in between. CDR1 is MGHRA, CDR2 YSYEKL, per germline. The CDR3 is CASSQPRARVGRAFF. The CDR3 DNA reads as TGCGCCAGCAGCCAACCCAGAGCCAGGGTTGGGCGAGCTTTCTTT.

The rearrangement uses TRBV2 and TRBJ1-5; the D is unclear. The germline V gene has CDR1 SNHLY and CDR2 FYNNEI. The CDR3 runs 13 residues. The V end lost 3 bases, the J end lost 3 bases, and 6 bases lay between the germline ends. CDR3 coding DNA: TGTGCCAGCAGTGAGGCAGACAATCAGCCCCAGCATTTT. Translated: CASSEADNQPQHF.

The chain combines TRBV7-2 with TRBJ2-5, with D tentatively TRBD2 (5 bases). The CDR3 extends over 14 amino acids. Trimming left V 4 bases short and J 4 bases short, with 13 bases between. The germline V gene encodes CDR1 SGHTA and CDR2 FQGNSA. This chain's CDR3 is CASSYAGRGETQYF. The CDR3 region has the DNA TGTGCCAGCAGCTACGCGGGCCGGGGAGAGACCCAGTACTTC.

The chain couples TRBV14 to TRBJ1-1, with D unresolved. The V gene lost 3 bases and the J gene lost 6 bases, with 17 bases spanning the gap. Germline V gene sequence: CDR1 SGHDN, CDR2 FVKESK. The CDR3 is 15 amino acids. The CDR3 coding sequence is TGTGCCAGCAGCCATTTACTTAGAATGGGTCCTGAAGCTTTCTTT. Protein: CASSHLLRMGPEAFF.

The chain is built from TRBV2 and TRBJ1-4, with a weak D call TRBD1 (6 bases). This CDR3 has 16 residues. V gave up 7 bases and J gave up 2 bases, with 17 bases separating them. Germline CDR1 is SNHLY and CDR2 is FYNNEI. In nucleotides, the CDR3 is TGTGCCAGCACACTCGACAGGTTTGGCACTAATGAAAAACTGTTTTTT. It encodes CASTLDRFGTNEKLFF.

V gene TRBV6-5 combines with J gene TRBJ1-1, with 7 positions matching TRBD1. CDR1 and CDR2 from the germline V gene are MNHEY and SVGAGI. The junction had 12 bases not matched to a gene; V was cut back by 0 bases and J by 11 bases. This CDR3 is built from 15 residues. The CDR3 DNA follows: TGTGCCAGCAGTTACTCTGGGACAGCGGCCCTAGAGGCTTTCTTT. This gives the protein CASSYSGTAALEAFF.

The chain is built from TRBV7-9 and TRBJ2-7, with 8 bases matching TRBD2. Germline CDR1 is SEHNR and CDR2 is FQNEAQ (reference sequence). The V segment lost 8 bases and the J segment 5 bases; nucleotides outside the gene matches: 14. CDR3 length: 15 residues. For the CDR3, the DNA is TGTGCCAGCGTTCCCTCTCCGGGACTAGGTAACGAGCAGTACTTC. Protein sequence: CASVPSPGLGNEQYF. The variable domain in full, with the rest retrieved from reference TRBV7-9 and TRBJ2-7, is DTGVSQNPRHKITKRGQNVTFRCDPISEHNRLYWYRQTLGQGPEFLTYFQNEAQLEKSRLLSDRFSAERPKGSFSTLEIQRTEQGDSAMYLCASVPSPGLGNEQYFGPGTRLTVT.

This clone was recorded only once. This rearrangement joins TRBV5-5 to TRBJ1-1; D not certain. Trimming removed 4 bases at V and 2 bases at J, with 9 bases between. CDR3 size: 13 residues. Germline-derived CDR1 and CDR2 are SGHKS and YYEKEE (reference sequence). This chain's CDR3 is CASSMPSNTEAFF. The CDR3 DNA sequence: TGTGCCAGCAGCATGCCTAGTAACACTGAAGCTTTCTTT.

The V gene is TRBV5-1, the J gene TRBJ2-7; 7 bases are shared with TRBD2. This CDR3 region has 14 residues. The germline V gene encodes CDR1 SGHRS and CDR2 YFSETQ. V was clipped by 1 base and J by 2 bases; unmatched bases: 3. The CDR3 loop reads CASSLWGGTYEQYF. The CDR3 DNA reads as TGCGCCAGCAGCTTGTGGGGGGGTACCTACGAGCAGTACTTC.

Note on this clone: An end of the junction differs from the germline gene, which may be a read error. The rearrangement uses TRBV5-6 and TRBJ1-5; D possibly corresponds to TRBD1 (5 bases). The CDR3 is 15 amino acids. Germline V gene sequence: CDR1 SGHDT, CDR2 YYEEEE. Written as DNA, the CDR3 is TGTGCCAGCAGTTTGGGCGGGGCCTACAATCAGCCCCAGCATTTT. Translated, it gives CASSLGGAYNQPQHF.

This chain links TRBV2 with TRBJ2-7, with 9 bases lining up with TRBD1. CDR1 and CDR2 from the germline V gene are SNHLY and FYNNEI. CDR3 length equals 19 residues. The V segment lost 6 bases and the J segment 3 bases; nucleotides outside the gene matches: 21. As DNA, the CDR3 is TGTGCCAGCAGAGCGCCGATGGGGACAGGGAGTCCCAACCTCTACGAGCAGTACTTC. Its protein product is CASRAPMGTGSPNLYEQYF.

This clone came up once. In nucleotides, the CDR3 is TGTGCCAGCAGCCCGACTAGCGGGATATGGGCCGGGGAGCTGTTTTTT. Translating gives CASSPTSGIWAGELFF. The chain has TRBV9 and TRBJ2-2, with 11 bases fitting TRBD2. The junction had 8 bases not matched to a gene; V was cut back by 4 bases and J by 6 bases. Germline V gene data show CDR1 as SGDLS and CDR2 as YYNGEE. This CDR3 has 16 residues.

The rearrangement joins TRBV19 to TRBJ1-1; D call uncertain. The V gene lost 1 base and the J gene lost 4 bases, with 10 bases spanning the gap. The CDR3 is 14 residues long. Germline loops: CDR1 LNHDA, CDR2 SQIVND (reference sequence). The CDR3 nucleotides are TGTGCCAGTAGTATAGGTGCGTGGGGCACTGAAGCTTTCTTT. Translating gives CASSIGAWGTEAFF.

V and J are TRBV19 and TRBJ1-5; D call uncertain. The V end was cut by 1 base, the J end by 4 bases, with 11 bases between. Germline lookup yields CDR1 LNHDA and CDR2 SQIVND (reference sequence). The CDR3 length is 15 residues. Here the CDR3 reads CASSIARVANQPQHF. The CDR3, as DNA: TGTGCCAGTAGTATAGCAAGGGTCGCTAATCAGCCCCAGCATTTT. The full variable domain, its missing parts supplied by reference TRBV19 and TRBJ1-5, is DGGITQSPKYLFRKEGQNVTLSCEQNLNHDAMYWYRQDPGQGLRLIYYSQIVNDFQKGDIAEGYSVSREKKESFPLTVTSAQKNPTAFYLCASSIARVANQPQHFGDGTRLSIL.

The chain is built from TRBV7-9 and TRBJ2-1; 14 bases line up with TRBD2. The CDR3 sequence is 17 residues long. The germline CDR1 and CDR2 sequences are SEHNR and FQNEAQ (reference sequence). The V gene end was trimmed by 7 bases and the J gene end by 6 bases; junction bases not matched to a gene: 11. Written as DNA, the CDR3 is TGTGCCAGCATTCGTGGGACTAGCGGGGGATTTGGCAATGAGCAGTTCTTC. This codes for CASIRGTSGGFGNEQFF. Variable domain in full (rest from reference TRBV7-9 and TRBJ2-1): DTGVSQNPRHKITKRGQNVTFRCDPISEHNRLYWYRQTLGQGPEFLTYFQNEAQLEKSRLLSDRFSAERPKGSFSTLEIQRTEQGDSAMYLCASIRGTSGGFGNEQFFGPGTRLTVL.

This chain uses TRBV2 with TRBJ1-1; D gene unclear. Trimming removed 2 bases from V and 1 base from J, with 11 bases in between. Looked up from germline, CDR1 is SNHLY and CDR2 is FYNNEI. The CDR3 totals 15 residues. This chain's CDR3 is CASSESPTGNTEAFF. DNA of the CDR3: TGTGCCAGCAGTGAATCCCCCACGGGGAACACTGAAGCTTTCTTT.